This section outlines one TCR beta chain sequence together with its context. This sample is part of a study of blood T cell repertoires in COVID-19. Overall study context: Whether acute or convalescent, the COVID-19 samples came from the United States, Italy and Spain. The analysed material was cDNA or gDNA that came from T cells, B-cell-depleted T cells, or PBMCs.

Authors' data handling: Amplification of reference gene primers provided the estimated nucleated cell counts. The table came from immunoSEQ multiplex PCR; TCRdb's copy has only in-frame clones and leaves some out. For V, J and clone size, that table is used; D and trimming come from the DNA. The sample has 180,000 or so clones, more than 85% seen once. This CDR3 has 14 amino acids. Per the germline V gene, CDR1 is MGHDK and CDR2 is SYGVNS. V lost 2 bases, J lost 2 bases, and 7 bases lay in between. This TCR was sampled from a young man with acute or convalescent COVID-19. The specimen was peripheral blood. The chain employs TRBV25-1 and TRBJ1-3; D uncertain. The CDR3 protein is CASSEGGTGNTIYF. The DNA for the CDR3 is TGTGCCAGCAGTGAAGGCGGAACTGGAAACACCATATATTTT.